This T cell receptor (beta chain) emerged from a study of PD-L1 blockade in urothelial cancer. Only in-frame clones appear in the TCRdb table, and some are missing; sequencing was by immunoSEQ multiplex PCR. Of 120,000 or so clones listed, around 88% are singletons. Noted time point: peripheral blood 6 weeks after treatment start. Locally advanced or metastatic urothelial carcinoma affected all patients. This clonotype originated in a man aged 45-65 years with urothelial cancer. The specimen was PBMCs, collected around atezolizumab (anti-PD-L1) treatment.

The CDR3 loop is CASSSLRGDYGYTF. The DNA of the CDR3 is TGTGCCAGCTCAAGTTTGCGGGGGGACTATGGCTACACCTTC. The V and J genes are TRBV18 and TRBJ1-2; weak D call: TRBD1 (5 bases). This CDR3 contains 14 residues. Germline V gives CDR1 KGHSH, CDR2 LQKENI. The ends were cut back, 5 bases at V and 3 bases at J, with 13 bases in the middle.